These 23 T cell receptor beta chains were sequenced from one sample in a study of blood T cells in healthy people across ages. The use of a sample-barcoded 5' primer and a J-beta primer mix characterized a second PCR of roughly 6 to 11 cycles. TCRdb called the 5' RACE reads again in MiXCR, with one record for every CDR3 protein. This table holds more than 800,000 distinct CDR3 sequences, 45% found once. Sequenced input: blood. The receptor set was obtained from a woman aged 55-75 years in good health.

The V and J genes are TRBV7-2 and TRBJ2-7; 9 positions match TRBD2. This CDR3 region has 14 residues. Germline V gives CDR1 SGHTA, CDR2 FQGNSA. V shed 5 bases and J 4 bases; nucleotides not matched to a gene: 6. CDR3 in DNA: TGTGCCAGCAGCGCCGGAGCGGGAGGATACGAGCAGTACTTC. Amino acid sequence: CASSAGAGGYEQYF.

The DNA for the CDR3 is TGCAGTGCTAGAGATCGGATCGCAAACACAGATACGCAGTATTTT. The encoded protein is CSARDRIANTDTQYF. The chain uses TRBV20-1 and TRBJ2-3; D is unresolved. The V end lost 0 bases, the J end lost 2 bases, and 12 bases lay between the germline ends. The CDR3 is 15 residues long. The V gene's germline CDR1 is DFQATT and CDR2 SNEGSKA (reference sequence).

This chain uses TRBV7-8 with TRBJ2-3; weak D call: TRBD2 (5 bases). The CDR3 sequence is 13 residues long. Germline V lookup: CDR1 SGHVS, CDR2 FQNEAQ. V lost 8 bases to trimming and J lost 3 bases, with 12 bases between them. The CDR3, as DNA: TGTGCCAGCGCGGGTCCTAGTACAGATACGCAGTATTTT. It yields the protein CASAGPSTDTQYF.

A few counts support this clonotype. The V and J genes are TRBV11-2 and TRBJ2-1; D is perhaps TRBD2 (6 bases). The V and J ends lost 3 bases and 12 bases respectively, with 18 bases between them. The CDR3 extends over 14 amino acids. Germline V gene sequence: CDR1 SGHAT, CDR2 FQNNGV. As DNA, the CDR3 is TGTGCCAGCAGCTTCGGGGACTCTGGACTAACGCAGTTCTTC. Residues: CASSFGDSGLTQFF. Using reference TRBV11-2 and TRBJ2-1 for the parts outside the CDR3, the full variable domain is EAGVAQSPRYKIIEKRQSVAFWCNPISGHATLYWYQQILGQGPKLLIQFQNNGVVDDSQLPKDRFSAERLKGVDSTLKIQPAKLEDSAVYLCASSFGDSGLTQFFGPGTRLTVL.

The chain is built from TRBV11-1 and TRBJ2-1, with 8 bases matching TRBD2. The J call could be wrong; TRBJ2-7 is a better fit for the DNA end. The CDR3 totals 17 residues. Per germline, CDR1 SGHAT and CDR2 FQDESV (reference sequence). The chain's CDR3 is CASSRSSTGLAYNEQYF. CDR3 nucleotides: TGTGCCAGCAGCCGATCCTCCACCGGACTAGCCTACAATGAGCAGTACTTC.

The chain couples TRBV7-6 to TRBJ1-4; 10 nucleotides match TRBD1. This CDR3 has 15 amino acids. V trimming: 2 bases; J trimming: 8 bases; junction bases outside the gene matches: 5. Germline V gives CDR1 SGHVS, CDR2 FNYEAQ. This chain's CDR3 is CASSLSGDRGEKLFF. The CDR3 nucleotides are TGTGCCAGCAGCTTAAGCGGGGACAGGGGAGAAAAACTGTTTTTT.

The J gene is TRBJ2-5, the V gene TRBV10-3; D is ambiguous. The CDR3 extends over 14 amino acids. Germline values: CDR1 ENHRY, CDR2 SYGVKD. V was shortened by 2 bases and J by 4 bases, with 11 bases between the two germline ends. The DNA of the CDR3 is TGTGCCATCAGTGAGGGTGGTGATGGAGAGACCCAGTACTTC. As protein: CAISEGGDGETQYF.

This chain links TRBV7-6 with TRBJ2-1; 9 positions agree with TRBD2. Germline loops: CDR1 SGHVS, CDR2 FNYEAQ. V shed 3 bases and J 7 bases; nucleotides not matched to a gene: 10. This CDR3 has 16 amino acids. CDR3 protein: CASSFDSASGRNEQFF. DNA for the CDR3: TGTGCCAGCAGCTTTGACTCTGCGAGCGGGAGGAATGAGCAGTTCTTC. The full variable domain, completed using reference TRBV7-6 and TRBJ2-1, is GAGVSQSPRYKVTKRGQDVALRCDPISGHVSLYWYRQALGQGPEFLTYFNYEAQQDKSGLPNDRFSAERPEGSISTLTIQRTEQRDSAMYRCASSFDSASGRNEQFFGPGTRLTVL.

This chain links TRBV12-3 or TRBV12-4 with TRBJ2-1; 11 bases agree with TRBD1. The CDR3 totals 16 residues. Losses at the gene ends were 5 bases for V and 12 bases for J; bases not matched to a gene: 15. CDR3 DNA sequence: TGTGCCAGCAGTACGCCGGGACAGGGGGAATCAGGAGGGCAGTTCTTC. Its protein product is CASSTPGQGESGGQFF.

The chain joins TRBV14 to TRBJ2-7; no definite D call. From germline, CDR1 is SGHDN and CDR2 FVKESK. Trimming took 4 bases from V and 3 from J, leaving 13 bases between them. The CDR3 totals 14 residues. The DNA for the CDR3 is TGTGCCAGCAGCCGAGATACCCACGACTACGAGCAGTACTTC. It specifies CASSRDTHDYEQYF.

The chain uses TRBV9 and TRBJ1-4; D remains ambiguous. The V gene lost 2 bases and the J gene lost 5 bases, with 10 bases spanning the gap. Per the germline V gene, CDR1 is SGDLS and CDR2 is YYNGEE. The CDR3 is 14 residues long. CDR3: CASSVEGTNEKLFF. The CDR3 DNA reads as TGTGCCAGCAGCGTCGAGGGAACGAATGAAAAACTGTTTTTT.

The CDR3 sequence is CATSSTRDRAYNEQFF. The CDR3 DNA reads TGTGCCACCAGCAGCACCCGGGACAGGGCCTACAATGAGCAGTTCTTC. This rearrangement joins TRBV15 to TRBJ2-1; 9 nucleotides line up with TRBD1. The CDR3 length is 16 residues. The V gene end was trimmed by 3 bases and the J gene end by 2 bases; junction bases not matched to a gene: 5. Germline V gene lookup returns CDR1 LNHNV and CDR2 YYDKDF (reference sequence).

Remarks on this clonotype: The junction shows a germline mismatch at one end, possibly a read error. V usage is TRBV20-1 and J usage is TRBJ2-3; D perhaps matches TRBD2 (5 bases). Germline V CDR1 and CDR2: DFQATT, SNEGSKA (reference sequence). This CDR3 is built from 13 residues. This CDR3 is CSARKGSTDTQYF. The DNA of the CDR3 is TGCAGTGCTAGGAAAGGGAGCACAGATACACAGTATTTT.

CDR3 nucleotide sequence: TGTGCCAGCAACGGAGGACAGGTCGAGCAGTACTTC. This translates into CASNGGQVEQYF. The chain couples TRBV25-1 to TRBJ2-5; 7 bases agree with TRBD1. The J call may be incorrect, as the DNA end agrees better with TRBJ2-7. The CDR3 runs 12 residues. Per germline, CDR1 MGHDK and CDR2 SYGVNS.

The rearrangement joins TRBV7-6 to TRBJ2-3, with D uncertain. The V gene lost 4 bases and the J gene lost 0 bases, with 8 bases spanning the gap. This CDR3 has 14 residues. CDR1 and CDR2 (germline): SGHVS, FNYEAQ. Written as DNA, the CDR3 is TGTGCCAGCAGCTACGCTCATAGCACAGATACGCAGTATTTT. The encoded protein is CASSYAHSTDTQYF.

This clonotype was counted only a few times. V and J are TRBV7-3 and TRBJ2-5; a weak D match, TRBD2 (5 bases). The CDR3 spans 13 residues. Trimming removed 5 bases from V and 5 bases from J, with 12 bases in between. Germline CDR1 is SGHTA and CDR2 is FQGTGA. The CDR3 is CASSKTRDETQYF. The CDR3 DNA reads TGTGCCAGCAGCAAAACTCGGGATGAGACCCAGTACTTC. The full variable domain, rest sourced from reference TRBV7-3 and TRBJ2-5, is GAGVSQTPSNKVTEKGKYVELRCDPISGHTALYWYRQSLGQGPEFLIYFQGTGAADDSGLPNDRFFAVRPEGSVSTLKIQRTERGDSAVYLCASSKTRDETQYFGPGTRLLVL.

The genes are TRBV30 and TRBJ2-1; the match to TRBD2 covers 10 bases. Losses at the gene ends were 7 bases for V and 9 bases for J; bases not matched to a gene: 15. Germline CDR1 GTSNPN, CDR2 SVGIG (reference sequence). This CDR3 comprises 15 residues. The CDR3 DNA reads TGTGCCTCGGACCGAAGCGGGAGGGCTGACAGTGAGCAGTTCTTC. It yields the protein CASDRSGRADSEQFF.

V usage is TRBV7-8 and J usage is TRBJ2-3, with 7 bases fitting TRBD1. Germline V gene lookup returns CDR1 SGHVS and CDR2 FQNEAQ. The J segment lost 4 bases and the V segment lost 5 bases, leaving 3 bases of the junction unmatched. This CDR3 region has 13 residues. Here the CDR3 DNA reads TGTGCCAGCAGCATTACAGGGGCAGATACGCAGTATTTT. Its protein product is CASSITGADTQYF.

This clonotype was observed a few times. This CDR3 is CSASLARAKNIQYF. The CDR3, as DNA: TGCAGTGCTAGTTTAGCCAGAGCCAAAAACATTCAGTACTTC. This rearrangement joins TRBV20-1 to TRBJ2-4; unclear D gene. The CDR3 extends over 14 amino acids. Trimming removed 3 bases from V and 0 bases from J, with 9 bases in between. Germline-derived CDR1 and CDR2 are DFQATT and SNEGSKA (reference sequence).

This clonotype was detected only a few times. The V gene is TRBV20-1, the J gene TRBJ2-7; possible D gene TRBD2, 5 bases. V shed 6 bases and J shed 2 bases, with 17 bases lying between them. The germline V gene encodes CDR1 DFQATT and CDR2 SNEGSKA (reference sequence). This CDR3 region has 14 residues. The CDR3: CSASSGVPAYEQYF. Written as DNA, the CDR3 is TGCAGTGCCTCGTCCGGGGTACCGGCCTACGAGCAGTACTTC.

This clonotype was recorded a few times. The CDR3 reads CASSLAGGSQADTQYF. CDR3 in DNA: TGCGCCAGCAGCTTGGCCGGCGGGAGTCAGGCAGATACGCAGTATTTT. V and J are TRBV5-1 and TRBJ2-3; 7 positions match TRBD2. Germline V gene sequence: CDR1 SGHRS, CDR2 YFSETQ. The J segment lost 4 bases and the V segment lost 0 bases, leaving 8 bases of the junction unmatched. The CDR3 consists of 16 residues.

This chain joins TRBV6-5 and TRBJ2-7, with D possibly being TRBD1 or TRBD2 (5 bases each). The CDR3 sequence is 13 residues long. With 6 bases removed from V and 3 bases from J, the gap between germline ends came to 12 bases. Germline V gene lookup returns CDR1 MNHEY and CDR2 SVGAGI. The CDR3: CASRADTFYEQYF. The CDR3 DNA reads as TGTGCCAGCAGAGCGGACACATTCTACGAGCAGTACTTC.

The V call is TRBV9, the J call TRBJ2-7; 8 bases align to TRBD2. The length of the CDR3 is 15 residues. The germline V gene has CDR1 SGDLS and CDR2 YYNGEE. The ends lost 0 bases at V and 6 bases at J; junction bases unmatched: 8. As DNA, the CDR3 is TGTGCCAGCAGCGTAGCGGGAGCGGGAGATGGCGAGCAGTACTTC. Translation gives CASSVAGAGDGEQYF.